The entry that follows covers one TCR beta chain sequence. The CDR3 totals 14 residues. Looked up from germline, CDR1 is SEHNR and CDR2 is FQNEAQ (reference sequence). V lost 0 bases to trimming and J lost 5 bases, with 10 bases between them. With a J-beta primer mix and a sample-barcoded 5' primer, a second PCR ran about 7 to 12 cycles. TCRdb re-called the 5' RACE reads with MiXCR, one entry per CDR3 protein. The repertoire holds about 830,000 distinct CDR3 sequences, with about 62% as singletons. These data originate in a study of blood T cells in healthy people across ages. The J gene is TRBJ2-5, the V gene TRBV7-9; D not resolved. The sample taken for sequencing was blood. The receptor was isolated from a young man in good health. CDR3 sequence (DNA): TGTGCCAGCAGCTTAGCGCGCGGCGGCGAGACCCAGTACTTC. It translates to CASSLARGGETQYF.